The rows below give T cell receptor beta chains drawn from one sample of a study of cytomegalovirus exposure and HLA in healthy donors. TCRdb keeps only in-frame clones here, not all; method: immunoSEQ multiplex PCR. The table shows roughly 77,000 clones, with roughly a tenth occurring only once. Specimen: PBMCs. The receptor set was obtained from a man aged 60-69 years in good health and CMV-seropositive. Both conserved end residues are part of each CDR3. Fields, in order: clone size, V gene, D gene, J gene, CDR3 DNA, CDR3 protein. D genes are given only for firm matches. Clone size is shown for a subset of rows, as once, few, many or a class of expanded clone.

clone_size: many; v_call: TRBV30; d_call: TRBD1; j_call: TRBJ1-1; cdr3_nt: TGTGCCTGGGCAGGGGGCAGGGCTGAAGCTTTCTTT; cdr3_aa: CAWAGGRAEAFF
clone_size: NA; v_call: TRBV7-9; d_call: NA; j_call: TRBJ2-3; cdr3_nt: TGTGCCAGCAGCCCGCGGGGCGCTCCTAGCACAGATACGCAGTATTTT; cdr3_aa: CASSPRGAPSTDTQYF
clone_size: NA; v_call: TRBV5-1; d_call: TRBD2; j_call: TRBJ2-3; cdr3_nt: TGCGCCAGCAGCTCCGGGACTAGCGGGGTACGCACAGATACGCAGTATTTT; cdr3_aa: CASSSGTSGVRTDTQYF
clone_size: few; v_call: TRBV19; d_call: NA; j_call: TRBJ1-5; cdr3_nt: TGTGCCAGTAGTATGGGAGGGACTCAGCCCCAGCATTTT; cdr3_aa: CASSMGGTQPQHF
clone_size: NA; v_call: TRBV5-1; d_call: TRBD1; j_call: TRBJ1-4; cdr3_nt: TGCGCCAGCAGCTTGGGACAGGGGTGGAATAATGAAAAACTGTTTTTT; cdr3_aa: CASSLGQGWNNEKLFF
clone_size: few; v_call: TRBV27; d_call: TRBD1; j_call: TRBJ2-7; cdr3_nt: TGTGCCAGCAGGGGACAGGGGGCTAAGGACGAGCAGTACTTC; cdr3_aa: CASRGQGAKDEQYF
clone_size: NA; v_call: TRBV6-5; d_call: NA; j_call: TRBJ2-5; cdr3_nt: TGTGCCAGCAGTTACGTCCCAGAAGAGACCCAGTACTTC; cdr3_aa: CASSYVPEETQYF
clone_size: few; v_call: TRBV7-2; d_call: NA; j_call: TRBJ2-7; cdr3_nt: TGTGCCAGCAGCTTGGAGGATCGGACTTTTTCGTACGAGCAGTACTTC; cdr3_aa: CASSLEDRTFSYEQYF
clone_size: few; v_call: TRBV7-2; d_call: TRBD1; j_call: TRBJ1-4; cdr3_nt: TGTGCCAGCAGCCTGACAGGGTCTAATGAAAAACTGTTTTTT; cdr3_aa: CASSLTGSNEKLFF
clone_size: few; v_call: TRBV6-5; d_call: TRBD2; j_call: TRBJ2-7; cdr3_nt: TGTGCCAGCAGTCAACTAGCGGGAGGCTACGAGCAGTACTTC; cdr3_aa: CASSQLAGGYEQYF
clone_size: few; v_call: TRBV27; d_call: NA; j_call: TRBJ1-5; cdr3_nt: TGTGCCAGCAGTCCTGACGGAGATAGCAATCAGCCCCAGCATTTT; cdr3_aa: CASSPDGDSNQPQHF
clone_size: few; v_call: TRBV30; d_call: NA; j_call: TRBJ1-4; cdr3_nt: TGTGCCTGGAGTCAGGGTTACGCGGAAAAACTGTTTTTT; cdr3_aa: CAWSQGYAEKLFF
clone_size: NA; v_call: TRBV29-1; d_call: TRBD1; j_call: TRBJ1-2; cdr3_nt: TGCAGCGTCGGGACAGGGGGTAACTATGGCTACACCTTC; cdr3_aa: CSVGTGGNYGYTF
clone_size: NA; v_call: TRBV18; d_call: NA; j_call: TRBJ1-4; cdr3_nt: TGTGCCAGCTCACTTCAGGCAAACAATGAAAAACTGTTTTTT; cdr3_aa: CASSLQANNEKLFF
clone_size: NA; v_call: TRBV19; d_call: NA; j_call: TRBJ1-3; cdr3_nt: TGTGCCAGTAGTATAGACTTCGGCGGATCGGCTGGAAACACCATATATTTT; cdr3_aa: CASSIDFGGSAGNTIYF
clone_size: NA; v_call: TRBV7-2; d_call: NA; j_call: TRBJ1-4; cdr3_nt: TGTGCCAGCAGCTTAGGCCCCGAGGAAAAACTGTTTTTT; cdr3_aa: CASSLGPEEKLFF
clone_size: few; v_call: TRBV18; d_call: TRBD1; j_call: TRBJ1-4; cdr3_nt: TGTGCCAGCTCACCGTCAGGGGGACTCAATGAAAAACTGTTTTTT; cdr3_aa: CASSPSGGLNEKLFF
clone_size: few; v_call: TRBV11-3; d_call: NA; j_call: TRBJ2-7; cdr3_nt: TGTGCCAGCAGCTTCGGGCCAAGAGCGGAGGGAGCTGGCTACGAGCAGTACTTC; cdr3_aa: CASSFGPRAEGAGYEQYF
clone_size: few; v_call: TRBV28; d_call: NA; j_call: TRBJ1-5; cdr3_nt: TGTGCCAGCAGTTTATTGGCGGGGGCAAGACAGCCCCAGCATTTT; cdr3_aa: CASSLLAGARQPQHF
clone_size: NA; v_call: TRBV7-2; d_call: NA; j_call: TRBJ1-3; cdr3_nt: TGTGCCAGCAGCTCCTGGGGGGGAAGCACCATATATTTT; cdr3_aa: CASSSWGGSTIYF
clone_size: NA; v_call: TRBV10-3; d_call: NA; j_call: TRBJ1-3; cdr3_nt: TGTGCCATCAGTGAGTCGGGAGGGGTCTCTGGAAACACCATATATTTT; cdr3_aa: CAISESGGVSGNTIYF
clone_size: few; v_call: TRBV5-4; d_call: NA; j_call: TRBJ1-6; cdr3_nt: TGTGCCAGCAGCTTGTCAGGTGATAATTCACCCCTCCACTTT; cdr3_aa: CASSLSGDNSPLHF
clone_size: NA; v_call: TRBV20-1; d_call: NA; j_call: TRBJ1-1; cdr3_nt: TGCAGTGCTAGTATGTACACTGAAGCTTTCTTT; cdr3_aa: CSASMYTEAFF
clone_size: few; v_call: TRBV5-1; d_call: TRBD1; j_call: TRBJ1-5; cdr3_nt: TGCGCCAGCAGCTGGGGGACAGGGGAAAACAATCAGCCCCAGCATTTT; cdr3_aa: CASSWGTGENNQPQHF
clone_size: NA; v_call: TRBV7-8; d_call: TRBD1; j_call: TRBJ1-2; cdr3_nt: TGTGCCAGCAGCTTTAGTAGCGACAGGGCCAACTATGGCTACACCTTC; cdr3_aa: CASSFSSDRANYGYTF
clone_size: NA; v_call: TRBV5-1; d_call: TRBD2; j_call: TRBJ2-7; cdr3_nt: TGCGCCAGCAGCTTGGGCAAAGCGGGATGGGGCTACGAGCAGTACTTC; cdr3_aa: CASSLGKAGWGYEQYF
clone_size: NA; v_call: TRBV7-9; d_call: NA; j_call: TRBJ1-4; cdr3_nt: TGTGCCAGCAGCACCCTAGGGAGGGGCGGGAATTTTAATGAAAAACTGTTTTTT; cdr3_aa: CASSTLGRGGNFNEKLFF
clone_size: NA; v_call: TRBV4-1; d_call: TRBD1; j_call: TRBJ1-1; cdr3_nt: TGCGCCAGCAGCCAAGAGACAGGGATCACTGAAGCTTTCTTT; cdr3_aa: CASSQETGITEAFF
clone_size: many; v_call: TRBV5-1; d_call: NA; j_call: TRBJ1-4; cdr3_nt: TGCGCCAGCAGCTTGTTCGCGGGACCCCTAGGTGAAAAACTGTTTTTT; cdr3_aa: CASSLFAGPLGEKLFF
clone_size: few; v_call: TRBV10-2; d_call: NA; j_call: TRBJ1-5; cdr3_nt: TGCGCCAGCGCTACTCAGGGGTTGGTCCAGCCCCAGCATTTT; cdr3_aa: CASATQGLVQPQHF
clone_size: few; v_call: TRBV28; d_call: NA; j_call: TRBJ1-4; cdr3_nt: TGTGCCAGCACCCCCCAGGGCAGGGTTCGGGAAAAACTGTTTTTT; cdr3_aa: CASTPQGRVREKLFF
clone_size: few; v_call: TRBV9; d_call: NA; j_call: TRBJ1-1; cdr3_nt: TGTGCCAGCAGCCTAGGAGGAGGGAACACTGAAGCTTTCTTT; cdr3_aa: CASSLGGGNTEAFF
clone_size: many; v_call: TRBV9; d_call: NA; j_call: TRBJ1-6; cdr3_nt: TGTGCCAGCAGCGTAGAGCAGGCTCGGTCACCCCTCCACTTT; cdr3_aa: CASSVEQARSPLHF
clone_size: NA; v_call: TRBV7-9; d_call: TRBD1; j_call: TRBJ1-5; cdr3_nt: TGTGCCGTTACAGGGGGCGGCAATCAGCCCCAGCATTTT; cdr3_aa: CAVTGGGNQPQHF
clone_size: few; v_call: TRBV11-2; d_call: TRBD2; j_call: TRBJ2-3; cdr3_nt: TGTGCCAGCAGCCCGGGGACTAGCGGGGTAATAGATACGCAGTATTTT; cdr3_aa: CASSPGTSGVIDTQYF
clone_size: NA; v_call: TRBV6-5; d_call: NA; j_call: TRBJ1-2; cdr3_nt: TGTGCCAGCAGTTACAGATCGGGAATCGCCTATGGCTACACCTTC; cdr3_aa: CASSYRSGIAYGYTF
clone_size: NA; v_call: TRBV2; d_call: TRBD2; j_call: TRBJ2-7; cdr3_nt: TGTGCCAGCGGGGGGGACTACTTATACGAGCAGTACTTC; cdr3_aa: CASGGDYLYEQYF
clone_size: few; v_call: TRBV10-1; d_call: NA; j_call: TRBJ1-5; cdr3_nt: TGCGCCAGCAGTGAGAAGGGAGGGGAAAGCAATCAGCCCCAGCATTTT; cdr3_aa: CASSEKGGESNQPQHF
clone_size: few; v_call: TRBV6-1; d_call: NA; j_call: TRBJ1-1; cdr3_nt: TGTGCCAGCAGTGAACTAGGGAACACTGAAGCTTTCTTT; cdr3_aa: CASSELGNTEAFF
clone_size: many; v_call: TRBV4-1; d_call: TRBD2; j_call: TRBJ2-1; cdr3_nt: TGCGCCAGCAGCCCGTCGACTAGCGGCTACAATGAGCAGTTCTTC; cdr3_aa: CASSPSTSGYNEQFF
clone_size: NA; v_call: TRBV5-1; d_call: TRBD1; j_call: TRBJ1-2; cdr3_nt: TGCGCCAGCAGCCGCGACGGACAGGGGAACTATGGCTACACCTTC; cdr3_aa: CASSRDGQGNYGYTF
clone_size: NA; v_call: TRBV6-1; d_call: NA; j_call: TRBJ1-4; cdr3_nt: TGTGCCAGCAGTGTTGGCTCCCCGGGTGAAAAACTGTTTTTT; cdr3_aa: CASSVGSPGEKLFF
clone_size: NA; v_call: TRBV5-1; d_call: NA; j_call: TRBJ1-2; cdr3_nt: TGCGCCAGCAGCCCCCCAGGGGTCAACTATGGCTACACCTTC; cdr3_aa: CASSPPGVNYGYTF
clone_size: few; v_call: TRBV15; d_call: NA; j_call: TRBJ1-1; cdr3_nt: TGTGCCACCAGCAGAGATTTGACTAGGACTGAAGCTTTCTTT; cdr3_aa: CATSRDLTRTEAFF
clone_size: NA; v_call: TRBV19; d_call: NA; j_call: TRBJ2-7; cdr3_nt: TGTGCCAGTAGCCCTCCGACAGGAACAGGTAAAGTTTGGGAGTCCTACGAGCAGTACTTC; cdr3_aa: CASSPPTGTGKVWESYEQYF
clone_size: NA; v_call: TRBV4-1; d_call: NA; j_call: TRBJ2-2; cdr3_nt: TGCGCCAGCAGCCAAGCCGCGGGGACTGAGACCGGGGAGCTGTTTTTT; cdr3_aa: CASSQAAGTETGELFF
clone_size: NA; v_call: TRBV6-1; d_call: NA; j_call: TRBJ2-3; cdr3_nt: TGTGCCAGCAGTGGGTGGGGGGGCGATACGCAGTATTTT; cdr3_aa: CASSGWGGDTQYF
clone_size: NA; v_call: TRBV5-1; d_call: NA; j_call: TRBJ2-2; cdr3_nt: TGCGCCAGCAGCTTGCAGGCCCACGGCCCATCCGGGGAGCTGTTTTTT; cdr3_aa: CASSLQAHGPSGELFF
clone_size: NA; v_call: TRBV9; d_call: NA; j_call: TRBJ2-1; cdr3_nt: TGTGCCAGCAGCGTAGTGGGGCAGCCATCCATCAATGAGCAGTTCTTC; cdr3_aa: CASSVVGQPSINEQFF
clone_size: NA; v_call: TRBV18; d_call: TRBD1; j_call: TRBJ1-1; cdr3_nt: TGTGCCAGCTCACCTATGGACAGGGCTATGAACACTGAAGCTTTCTTT; cdr3_aa: CASSPMDRAMNTEAFF
clone_size: NA; v_call: TRBV2; d_call: TRBD1; j_call: TRBJ1-5; cdr3_nt: TGTGCCAGCAGGGACAGGGACCAGCCCCAGCATTTT; cdr3_aa: CASRDRDQPQHF
clone_size: NA; v_call: TRBV7-6; d_call: TRBD1; j_call: TRBJ1-1; cdr3_nt: TGTGCCAGCAGCTTAGCGGGACAGGGGCTGGGGAACACTGAAGCTTTCTTT; cdr3_aa: CASSLAGQGLGNTEAFF
clone_size: few; v_call: TRBV4-1; d_call: NA; j_call: TRBJ2-3; cdr3_nt: TGCGCCAGCAGCCAACTTTCCCCAGATACGCAGTATTTT; cdr3_aa: CASSQLSPDTQYF